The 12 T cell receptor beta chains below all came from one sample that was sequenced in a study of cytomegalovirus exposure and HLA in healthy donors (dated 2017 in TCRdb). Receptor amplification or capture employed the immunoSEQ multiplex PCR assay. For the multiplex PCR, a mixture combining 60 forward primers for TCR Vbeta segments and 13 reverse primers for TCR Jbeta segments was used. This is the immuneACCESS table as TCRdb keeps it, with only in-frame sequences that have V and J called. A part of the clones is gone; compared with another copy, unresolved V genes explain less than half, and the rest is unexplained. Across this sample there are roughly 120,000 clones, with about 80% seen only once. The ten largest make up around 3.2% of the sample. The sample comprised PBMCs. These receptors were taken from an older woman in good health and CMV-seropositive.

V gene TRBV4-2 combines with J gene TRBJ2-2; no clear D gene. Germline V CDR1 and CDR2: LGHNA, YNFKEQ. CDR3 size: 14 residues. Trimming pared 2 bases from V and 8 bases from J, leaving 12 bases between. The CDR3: CASSQNPTEGELFF. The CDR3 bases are TGTGCCAGCAGCCAAAATCCCACCGAGGGGGAGCTGTTTTTT.

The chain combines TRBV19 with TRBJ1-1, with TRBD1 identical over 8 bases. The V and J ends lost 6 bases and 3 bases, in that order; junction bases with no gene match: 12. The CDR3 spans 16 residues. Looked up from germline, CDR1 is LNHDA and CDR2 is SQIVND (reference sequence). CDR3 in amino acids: CASSLDRVSGDTEAFF. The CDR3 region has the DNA TGTGCCAGTAGCCTGGACAGGGTTAGCGGAGACACTGAAGCTTTCTTT.

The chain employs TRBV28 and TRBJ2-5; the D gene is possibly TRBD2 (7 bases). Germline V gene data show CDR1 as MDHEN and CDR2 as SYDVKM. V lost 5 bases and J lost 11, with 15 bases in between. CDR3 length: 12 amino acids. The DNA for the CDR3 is TGTGCCAGCAGTCAAGACAGGCGGGGGCAGTACTTC. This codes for CASSQDRRGQYF.

For the CDR3, the DNA is TGCGCCAGCAGTCAATCTTGGGCTAGCGGGCCCCAGGCGCAGTATTTT. Translated, it gives CASSQSWASGPQAQYF. This sequence joins TRBV23-1 and TRBJ2-3, with 8 bases fitting TRBD2. TRBV23-1 is recorded as an ORF, its role being uncertain. This CDR3 has 16 amino acids. The ends lost 0 bases at V and 10 bases at J; junction bases unmatched: 12.

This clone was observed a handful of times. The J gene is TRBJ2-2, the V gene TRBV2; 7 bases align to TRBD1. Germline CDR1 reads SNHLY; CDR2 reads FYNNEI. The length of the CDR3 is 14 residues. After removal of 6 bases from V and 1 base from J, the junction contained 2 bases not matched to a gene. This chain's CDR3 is CASRGTVNTGELFF. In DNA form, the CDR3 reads TGTGCCAGCAGGGGGACAGTGAACACCGGGGAGCTGTTTTTT.

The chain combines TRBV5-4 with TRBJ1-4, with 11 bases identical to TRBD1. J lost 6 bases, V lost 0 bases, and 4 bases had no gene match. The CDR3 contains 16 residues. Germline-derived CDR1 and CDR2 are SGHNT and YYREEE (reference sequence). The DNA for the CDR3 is TGTGCCAGCAGCTTGGCCGGGGGACAGGGGGATGAAAAACTGTTTTTT. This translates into CASSLAGGQGDEKLFF.

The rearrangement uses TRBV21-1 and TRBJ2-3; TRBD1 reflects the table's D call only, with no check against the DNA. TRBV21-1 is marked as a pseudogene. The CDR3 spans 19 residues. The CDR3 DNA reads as TGTGCCAGCAGCAAAAGGAGGATGCGGGACAGGGCTAGCACAGATACGCAGTATTTT. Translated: CASSKRRMRDRASTDTQYF.

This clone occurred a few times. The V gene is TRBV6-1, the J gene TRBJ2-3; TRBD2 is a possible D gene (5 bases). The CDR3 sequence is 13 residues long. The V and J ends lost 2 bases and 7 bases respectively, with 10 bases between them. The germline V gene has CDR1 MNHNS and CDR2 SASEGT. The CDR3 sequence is CASSEQFGNTQYF. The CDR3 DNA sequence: TGTGCCAGCAGTGAACAATTCGGGAATACGCAGTATTTT.

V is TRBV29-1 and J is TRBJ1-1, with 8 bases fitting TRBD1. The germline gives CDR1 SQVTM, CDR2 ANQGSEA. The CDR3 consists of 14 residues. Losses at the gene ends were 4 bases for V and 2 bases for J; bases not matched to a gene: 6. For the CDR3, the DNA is TGCAGCGTTGGACAGGGGAGGGCAAACACTGAAGCTTTCTTT. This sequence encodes CSVGQGRANTEAFF.

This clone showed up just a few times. CDR3 loop: CASSQDPQTGSGNTIYF. The CDR3 nucleotides read TGCGCCAGCAGCCAAGATCCTCAAACAGGGTCTGGAAACACCATATATTTT. This chain links TRBV4-1 with TRBJ1-3; D is perhaps TRBD1 (6 bases). Germline V gene data show CDR1 as MGHRA and CDR2 as YSYEKL. V lost 0 bases and J lost 1, with 13 bases in between. The CDR3 runs to 17 residues.

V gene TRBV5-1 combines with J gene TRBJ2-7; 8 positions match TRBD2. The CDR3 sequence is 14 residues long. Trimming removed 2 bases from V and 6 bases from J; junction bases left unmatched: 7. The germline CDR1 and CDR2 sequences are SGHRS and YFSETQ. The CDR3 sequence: CASSFTLTSGEQYF. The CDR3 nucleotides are TGCGCCAGCAGCTTCACCTTAACTAGCGGCGAGCAGTACTTC. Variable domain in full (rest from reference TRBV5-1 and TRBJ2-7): KAGVTQTPRYLIKTRGQQVTLSCSPISGHRSVSWYQQTPGQGLQFLFEYFSETQRNKGNFPGRFSGRQFSNSRSEMNVSTLELGDSALYLCASSFTLTSGEQYFGPGTRLTVT.

The CDR3, as DNA: TGTGCCAGCAGCCTCTCGACAGGGGGCTTGTCCATTCAGTACTTC. Residues: CASSLSTGGLSIQYF. This rearrangement joins TRBV7-6 to TRBJ2-4; 10 bases align to TRBD1. The CDR3 has 15 residues. Germline V gene data show CDR1 as SGHVS and CDR2 as FNYEAQ. V lost 5 bases, J lost 9 bases, and 10 bases stayed unmatched.